Listed here are 22 T cell receptor beta chains from one sample, sequenced in a study of blood T cells in healthy people across ages. Sample-barcoded 5' priming and a J-beta primer mix drove a second PCR of about 6 to 12 cycles. Each CDR3 protein gets one entry after TCRdb re-called the 5' RACE reads with MiXCR. The profile shows approximately 800,000 distinct CDR3 sequences, roughly three fifths of them singletons. The specimen sequenced was blood. These TCRs come from a middle-aged man in good health.

This chain joins TRBV7-2 and TRBJ2-1; tentative D call: TRBD1 (6 bases). CDR1 is SGHTA, CDR2 FQGNSA, per germline. This CDR3 has 15 amino acids. V lost 8 bases, J lost 4 bases, and 18 bases lay in between. CDR3 in DNA: TGTGCCAGCGGGCCGCAGGGGCTGTCTTACAATGAGCAGTTCTTC. It yields the protein CASGPQGLSYNEQFF.

The chain recombines TRBV7-9 with TRBJ1-5; possible D gene TRBD1, 5 bases. V lost 5 bases to trimming and J lost 5 bases, with 16 bases between them. CDR3 size: 15 residues. Germline V lookup: CDR1 SEHNR, CDR2 FQNEAQ (reference sequence). CDR3 amino acids: CASSPGGVKDQPQHF. For the CDR3, the DNA is TGTGCCAGCAGCCCCGGGGGAGTTAAGGATCAGCCCCAGCATTTT.

The gene calls are TRBV20-1 and TRBJ2-3; unclear D gene. This CDR3 region has 12 residues. The germline V gene encodes CDR1 DFQATT and CDR2 SNEGSKA (reference sequence). V gave up 2 bases and J gave up 6 bases, with 9 bases separating them. In DNA form, the CDR3 reads TGCAGTGCTAGACCAATAGGGGATACGCAGTATTTT. Its translation: CSARPIGDTQYF.

The chain is built from TRBV3-1 and TRBJ1-2; no definite D call. Germline CDR1 and CDR2: LGHDT and YNNKEL (reference sequence). The CDR3 consists of 14 residues. V was shortened by 1 base and J by 4 bases, with 10 bases between the two germline ends. CDR3 amino acids: CASSQAEGVYGYTF. For the CDR3, the DNA is TGTGCCAGCAGCCAAGCAGAGGGAGTCTATGGCTACACCTTC. Looking up the rest from reference TRBV3-1 and TRBJ1-2 gives the full variable domain: DTAVSQTPKYLVTQMGNDKSIKCEQNLGHDTMYWYKQDSKKFLKIMFSYNNKELIINETVPNRFSPKSPDKAHLNLHINSLELGDSAVYFCASSQAEGVYGYTFGSGTRLTVV.

This clonotype has a single count. The chain recombines TRBV12-3 or TRBV12-4 with TRBJ1-5; unclear D gene. This CDR3 spans 15 amino acids. Trimming removed 1 base from V and 7 bases from J, with 14 bases in between. The chain's CDR3 is CASSLVWYPDQPQHF. CDR3 bases: TGTGCCAGCAGTTTAGTCTGGTATCCGGACCAGCCCCAGCATTTT.

V and J are TRBV20-1 and TRBJ1-2; D is possibly TRBD1 (5 bases). CDR1 and CDR2 from the germline V gene are DFQATT and SNEGSKA (reference sequence). The CDR3 has 15 amino acids. Trimming left V 1 base short and J 7 bases short, with 19 bases between. The CDR3 is CSARVGSGRVTGYTF. The CDR3 region has the DNA TGCAGTGCTAGAGTGGGGTCTGGCAGGGTAACTGGCTACACCTTC.

The rearrangement links TRBV6-6 to TRBJ1-2; D unclear. V was shortened by 8 bases and J by 3 bases, with 13 bases between the two germline ends. CDR3 length: 13 residues. Germline-derived CDR1 and CDR2 are MNHNY and SVGAGI (reference sequence). The CDR3 region is CASSAQAHYGYTF. The CDR3 DNA reads as TGTGCCAGCTCTGCTCAGGCCCACTATGGCTACACCTTC.

This clonotype was seen more than once but under ten times. In DNA form, the CDR3 reads TGCAGCGTTATCGGGACAGGGGGCAATCAGCCCCAGCATTTT. It encodes CSVIGTGGNQPQHF. The V and J genes are TRBV29-1 and TRBJ1-5; 10 bases align to TRBD1. This CDR3 is built from 14 residues. CDR1 is SQVTM, CDR2 ANQGSEA, per germline. Losses at the gene ends were 5 bases for V and 2 bases for J; bases not matched to a gene: 3.

The chain uses TRBV28 and TRBJ1-5, with TRBD1 matching over 12 bases. The V gene's germline CDR1 is MDHEN and CDR2 SYDVKM. This CDR3 region has 16 residues. The V segment lost 3 bases and the J segment 5 bases; nucleotides outside the gene matches: 5. CDR3 amino acids: CASSFSGTGGDQPQHF. The CDR3 bases are TGTGCCAGCAGTTTTTCCGGGACAGGGGGCGATCAGCCCCAGCATTTT.

This clonotype was observed a handful of times. The chain uses TRBV29-1 and TRBJ1-2, with 8 nucleotides matching TRBD1. Per the germline V gene, CDR1 is SQVTM and CDR2 is ANQGSEA. The CDR3 has 13 residues. Germline trimming cut 8 bases from V and 2 bases from J; bases unmatched to any gene: 7. DNA for the CDR3: TGCAGCCTTACCAGGGGGCCCAACTATGGCTACACCTTC. This gives the protein CSLTRGPNYGYTF. Together with reference TRBV29-1 and TRBJ1-2, the CDR3 gives the full variable domain: SAVISQKPSRDICQRGTSLTIQCQVDSQVTMMFWYRQQPGQSLTLIATANQGSEATYESGFVIDKFPISRPNLTFSTLTVSNMSPEDSSIYLCSLTRGPNYGYTFGSGTRLTVV.

This chain uses TRBV4-2 with TRBJ2-1, with D hard to call. The length of the CDR3 is 13 residues. The V end lost 0 bases, the J end lost 7 bases, and 7 bases lay between the germline ends. Per germline, CDR1 LGHNA and CDR2 YNFKEQ. Here the CDR3 DNA reads TGTGCCAGCAGCCAAGATTCCGGTAATGAGCAGTTCTTC. Its translation: CASSQDSGNEQFF.

J is TRBJ2-3 and V is TRBV6-5; a weak D match, TRBD1 (5 bases). The CDR3 spans 16 residues. V lost 6 bases, J lost 4 bases, and 20 bases lay in between. Germline V gene sequence: CDR1 MNHEY, CDR2 SVGAGI. CDR3 amino acids: CASRSGLPSHPDTQYF. The CDR3 nucleotides read TGTGCCAGCAGGTCAGGGTTACCGTCACATCCAGATACGCAGTATTTT.

This clonotype was picked up a small number of times. This rearrangement joins TRBV13 to TRBJ2-7; 10 nucleotides line up with TRBD2. The CDR3 length is 14 residues. Looked up from germline, CDR1 is PRHDT and CDR2 is FYEKMQ (reference sequence). The trim removed 2 bases at V and 6 bases at J, leaving 4 bases unmatched. The CDR3 DNA reads TGTGCCAGCAGCTTACCGACTAGCGGGCGCGAGCAGTACTTC. Its protein product is CASSLPTSGREQYF.

Note on this clonotype: The junction differs from germline at one of its ends, possibly a read error. The rearrangement uses TRBV29-1 and TRBJ2-5; a weak D match, TRBD2 (6 bases). Germline V gene sequence: CDR1 SQVTM, CDR2 ANQGSEA. The CDR3 length is 15 residues. This chain's CDR3 is CSVKRQPGLIETRYF. DNA of the CDR3: TGCAGCGTTAAAAGACAACCGGGACTCATAGAGACCCGGTACTTC.

Only one count was recorded for this clonotype. This chain connects TRBV6-6 to TRBJ1-2; TRBD1 aligns across 10 bases. Germline V gene lookup returns CDR1 MNHNY and CDR2 SVGAGI (reference sequence). This CDR3 is built from 16 residues. V dropped 4 bases and J dropped 3; count of bases not matched to a gene: 8. In DNA, the CDR3 is TGTGCCAGCAGTTCCTCCGGACAGGGGGTGGACTATGGCTACACCTTC. This encodes CASSSSGQGVDYGYTF.

The chain is built from TRBV20-1 and TRBJ2-4; D is possibly TRBD1 (5 bases). The J call is in doubt because the DNA end fits TRBJ2-7 better. This CDR3 spans 12 amino acids. Germline CDR1 DFQATT, CDR2 SNEGSKA (reference sequence). CDR3 amino acids: CSASPRVLEQYF. In nucleotides, the CDR3 is TGCAGTGCTAGCCCCAGGGTCCTCGAGCAGTACTTC.

This clonotype was detected only a few times. The chain recombines TRBV3-1 with TRBJ2-5; 10 nucleotides match TRBD2. The CDR3 spans 14 residues. With V trimmed by 0 bases and J by 11 bases, 6 bases remained unmatched. The germline V gene has CDR1 LGHDT and CDR2 YNNKEL (reference sequence). Here the CDR3 DNA reads TGTGCCAGCAGCCAAGATAGGACTAGCGGTGTGCAGTACTTC. Its protein is CASSQDRTSGVQYF.

The chain is built from TRBV27 and TRBJ2-4, with TRBD1 matching over 10 bases. After removal of 6 bases from V and 13 bases from J, the junction contained 18 bases not matched to a gene. The CDR3 covers 16 residues. Germline V lookup: CDR1 MNHEY, CDR2 SMNVEV (reference sequence). CDR3 loop: CASRGSGTGDVWEQYF. CDR3 DNA sequence: TGTGCCAGCAGGGGTTCCGGGACAGGGGATGTATGGGAGCAGTACTTC.

The chain combines TRBV2 with TRBJ1-2, with a weak D call TRBD1 (6 bases). In germline, CDR1 is SNHLY, CDR2 FYNNEI. The CDR3 spans 12 residues. The germline V and J ends were trimmed by 6 bases and 7 bases, with 12 bases remaining between them. For the CDR3, the DNA is TGTGCCAGCAGGACAGGTCCGAGTGGCTACACCTTC. Amino acid sequence: CASRTGPSGYTF.

This chain links TRBV6-5 with TRBJ2-6, with a weak D call TRBD1 (6 bases). V lost 6 bases and J 13 bases, leaving 13 bases between the germline ends. CDR3 length: 12 residues. Germline V lookup: CDR1 MNHEY, CDR2 SVGAGI. The CDR3 spells CASSRDTGVLTF. The CDR3 DNA follows: TGTGCCAGCAGCCGGGACACGGGGGTCCTGACTTTC.

This chain uses TRBV28 with TRBJ2-4, with 9 positions matching TRBD1. V gave up 6 bases and J gave up 3 bases; unmatched junction bases: 9. Germline values: CDR1 MDHEN, CDR2 SYDVKM. The CDR3 is 16 residues long. The CDR3 DNA reads as TGTGCCAGCAGCATCATAACAGGGGGCCGCAAAAACATTCAGTACTTC. It codes for CASSIITGGRKNIQYF.

This chain uses TRBV5-1 with TRBJ2-7; D tentatively reads TRBD1 or TRBD2 (5 bases each). Germline assignment: CDR1 SGHRS and CDR2 YFSETQ. The V and J ends lost 4 bases and 0 bases respectively, with 14 bases between them. This CDR3 comprises 15 residues. The CDR3 here is CASSRGEGYSYEQYF. Here the CDR3 DNA reads TGCGCCAGCAGCCGCGGAGAGGGGTACTCCTACGAGCAGTACTTC.